Each of the 21 T cell receptor beta chains below was sequenced from the same sample in a study of T cell repertoires in cytomegalovirus infection. TCRdb reprocessed the reads with MiXCR, giving one entry per CDR3 protein. Of about 260,000 distinct CDR3 sequences listed, roughly an eighth are singletons. The material sequenced was PBMCs. These receptors all stem from a human donor in good health (CMV status not recorded). Some clones in this sample may be carry-over from other donors' samples.

This clonotype was detected ten times or more. This chain joins TRBV27 and TRBJ1-1, with a weak D call TRBD1 (5 bases). The CDR3 length is 14 residues. CDR1 MNHEY and CDR2 SMNVEV come from the germline V gene (reference sequence). V lost 0 bases, J lost 4 bases, and 9 bases lay in between. This CDR3 is CASSLSIGATEAFF. In nucleotides, the CDR3 is TGTGCCAGCAGTTTATCTATCGGGGCCACTGAAGCTTTCTTT.

This clonotype appeared many times. V usage is TRBV7-8 and J usage is TRBJ1-5; D is uncertain. Trimming took 2 bases from V and 4 from J, leaving 12 bases between them. The CDR3 runs 15 residues. Per the germline V gene, CDR1 is SGHVS and CDR2 is FQNEAQ. The DNA for the CDR3 is TGTGCCAGCAGCTTACGGGAGGGCCTAAATCAGCCCCAGCATTTT. Amino acid sequence: CASSLREGLNQPQHF.

This clonotype was recorded a few times. The chain couples TRBV9 to TRBJ2-7; 9 nucleotides line up with TRBD2. The V and J ends lost 0 bases and 6 bases, in that order; junction bases with no gene match: 10. CDR3 size: 16 residues. Germline CDR1 and CDR2: SGDLS and YYNGEE. The DNA of the CDR3 is TGTGCCAGCAGCGTAGCTGCTAGCGGGAACCCCCTCGAGCAGTACTTC. It is translated as CASSVAASGNPLEQYF.

This clonotype was recorded many times. This chain uses TRBV11-3 with TRBJ2-2, with 9 bases identical to TRBD1. Per germline, CDR1 SGHNT and CDR2 YENEEA. CDR3 length: 18 amino acids. Unmatched junction bases numbered 9, after V lost 2 bases and J lost 2 bases. The DNA for the CDR3 is TGTGCCAGCAGCTTAACTCTTTGGGGACAGGGAAACACCGGGGAGCTGTTTTTT. Translated, it gives CASSLTLWGQGNTGELFF.

The rearrangement joins TRBV27 to TRBJ2-5, with 8 bases identical to TRBD2. V shed 5 bases and J 2 bases; nucleotides not matched to a gene: 4. From germline, CDR1 is MNHEY and CDR2 SMNVEV (reference sequence). The CDR3 spans 14 residues. In nucleotides, the CDR3 is TGTGCCAGCAGTCCGGGGGGGCGGCAAGAGACCCAGTACTTC. It yields the protein CASSPGGRQETQYF.

This CDR3 reads CASSPSLAGSDTQYF. CDR3 coding DNA: TGTGCCAGTAGCCCATCACTAGCGGGATCAGATACGCAGTATTTT. The chain carries TRBV12-3 or TRBV12-4 and TRBJ2-3; 10 nucleotides line up with TRBD2. After removal of 9 bases from V and 4 bases from J, the junction contained 10 bases not matched to a gene. The CDR3 extends over 15 amino acids.

Ten or more counts support this clonotype. V gene TRBV11-2 combines with J gene TRBJ2-2, with 8 positions matching TRBD2. The CDR3 loop spans 17 amino acids. With V trimmed by 7 bases and J by 2 bases, 12 bases remained unmatched. Germline CDR1 is SGHAT and CDR2 is FQNNGV. The CDR3 DNA reads TGTGCCAGCACCATTCGGGTAGCGGGGTATAACACCGGGGAGCTGTTTTTT. Encoded protein: CASTIRVAGYNTGELFF.

This clonotype came up many times. V usage is TRBV7-3 and J usage is TRBJ1-1; D not certain. V lost 4 bases and J 1 base, leaving 7 bases between the germline ends. From germline, CDR1 is SGHTA and CDR2 FQGTGA. This CDR3 is built from 13 residues. CDR3 nucleotide sequence: TGTGCCAGCAGCTCCGGTGGGAACACTGAAGCTTTCTTT. As protein: CASSSGGNTEAFF.

In this sample, this clonotype turned up a few times. The chain has TRBV2 and TRBJ1-1; a possible D gene is TRBD1 (5 bases). The CDR3 loop spans 17 amino acids. Germline CDR1 SNHLY, CDR2 FYNNEI. V lost 7 bases and J 0 bases, leaving 21 bases between the germline ends. CDR3 loop: CASTRSSGAVVNTEAFF. The CDR3 DNA sequence: TGTGCCAGCACCCGAAGTTCCGGGGCGGTAGTGAACACTGAAGCTTTCTTT.

This clonotype was picked up a small number of times. The chain couples TRBV5-1 to TRBJ2-1; 7 nucleotides agree with TRBD1. Germline V lookup: CDR1 SGHRS, CDR2 YFSETQ. V gave up 0 bases and J gave up 6 bases; unmatched junction bases: 3. The CDR3 has 14 residues. CDR3: CASSLVNRGNEQFF. CDR3 nucleotides: TGCGCCAGCAGCTTGGTCAACAGGGGCAATGAGCAGTTCTTC.

This clonotype was counted ten times or more. This chain uses TRBV7-9 with TRBJ2-5, with TRBD2 matching 8 bases. Germline lookup yields CDR1 SEHNR and CDR2 FQNEAQ (reference sequence). V lost 7 bases and J lost 3; bases outside the gene matches: 13. This CDR3 spans 16 amino acids. CDR3 loop: CASTLFGGGTEETQYF. The CDR3 DNA is TGTGCCAGCACCCTTTTTGGCGGGGGGACCGAAGAGACCCAGTACTTC.

This clonotype has more than one count but fewer than ten. This CDR3 reads CSAGTNNEQFF. The CDR3 region has the DNA TGCAGCGCCGGGACAAACAATGAGCAGTTCTTC. The chain couples TRBV29-1 to TRBJ2-1; maybe TRBD1 (6 bases). This CDR3 has 11 amino acids. Germline CDR1 reads SQVTM; CDR2 reads ANQGSEA. V lost 7 bases and J lost 5, with 9 bases in between.

This clonotype was seen ten or more times. The CDR3 sequence: CASSSPGGYEQFF. The CDR3, as DNA: TGTGCCAGCAGCTCCCCGGGAGGATATGAGCAGTTCTTC. This chain connects TRBV7-6 to TRBJ2-1; 7 positions agree with TRBD2. The germline V gene encodes CDR1 SGHVS and CDR2 FNYEAQ. V was clipped by 4 bases and J by 8 bases; unmatched bases: 5. CDR3 length: 13 amino acids.

This clonotype was observed at least ten times. The genes are TRBV27 and TRBJ2-1, with D unclear. Trimming removed 2 bases from V and 0 bases from J, with 17 bases in between. The CDR3 length is 18 residues. CDR1 is MNHEY, CDR2 SMNVEV, per germline (reference sequence). This CDR3 reads CASSLTAWVLSSYNEQFF. The CDR3 DNA reads TGTGCCAGCAGTTTAACCGCCTGGGTACTCAGCTCCTACAATGAGCAGTTCTTC.

This clonotype was recorded at least ten times. The gene calls are TRBV7-2 and TRBJ2-1, with 11 bases fitting TRBD2. This CDR3 is 15 amino acids long. Germline V gives CDR1 SGHTA, CDR2 FQGNSA. V was pared by 4 bases and J by 5 bases, with 4 bases of the junction left unmatched. The CDR3 is CASSSLAGGHNEQFF. The CDR3 region has the DNA TGTGCCAGCAGCTCCCTAGCGGGGGGACACAATGAGCAGTTCTTC.

The chain has TRBV5-1 and TRBJ2-6, with 8 bases that match TRBD1. The V gene's germline CDR1 is SGHRS and CDR2 YFSETQ. The CDR3 covers 17 residues. V shed 4 bases, J shed 0 bases, and the junction held 6 bases outside the gene matches. CDR3 in amino acids: CASSLTGAHSGANVLTF. The CDR3 DNA reads TGCGCCAGCAGCCTGACAGGGGCCCACTCTGGGGCCAACGTCCTGACTTTC.

This clonotype was recorded many times. The chain has TRBV7-2 and TRBJ1-1; D uncertain. This CDR3 has 16 residues. Germline CDR1 is SGHTA and CDR2 is FQGNSA. Trimming removed 5 bases at V and 0 bases at J, with 16 bases between. CDR3 residues: CASSKGWQLMNTEAFF. As DNA, the CDR3 is TGTGCCAGCAGCAAAGGGTGGCAGCTAATGAACACTGAAGCTTTCTTT. The full variable domain, rest sourced from reference TRBV7-2 and TRBJ1-1, is GAGVSQSPSNKVTEKGKDVELRCDPISGHTALYWYRQSLGQGLEFLIYFQGNSAPDKSGLPSDRFSAERTGGSVSTLTIQRTQQEDSAVYLCASSKGWQLMNTEAFFGQGTRLTVV.

This clonotype has a handful of counts. The J gene is TRBJ2-7, the V gene TRBV6-5, with D possibly being TRBD2 (6 bases). This CDR3 comprises 15 residues. V lost 5 bases, J lost 0 bases, and 14 bases lay in between. Germline CDR1 and CDR2: MNHEY and SVGAGI. CDR3 region: CASSRDFESSYEQYF. CDR3 DNA: TGTGCCAGCAGTCGGGACTTTGAAAGCTCCTACGAGCAGTACTTC.

This clonotype was counted at least ten times. The J gene is TRBJ1-2, the V gene TRBV12-3 or TRBV12-4; TRBD1 is a possible D gene (5 bases). V dropped 2 bases and J dropped 2 bases, with 9 bases sitting between them. This CDR3 comprises 14 residues. Here the CDR3 reads CASSLPGTNYGYTF. CDR3 DNA: TGTGCCAGCAGTTTACCCGGGACCAACTATGGCTACACCTTC.

The chain carries TRBV20-1 and TRBJ2-1; 10 bases fit TRBD2. The germline V gene has CDR1 DFQATT and CDR2 SNEGSKA (reference sequence). The CDR3 is 14 residues long. V lost 5 bases, J lost 4 bases, and 5 bases stayed unmatched. DNA of the CDR3: TGCAGTGCTCAACTAGCGGGGTTATACAATGAGCAGTTCTTC. Translated, it gives CSAQLAGLYNEQFF.

The sample holds a few counts of this clonotype. The rearrangement links TRBV9 to TRBJ1-2; 8 bases match TRBD1. J lost 3 bases, V lost 6 bases, and 10 bases had no gene match. CDR1 SGDLS and CDR2 YYNGEE come from the germline V gene. The CDR3 contains 15 residues. This CDR3 reads CASNGRGQAYYGYTF. The CDR3 nucleotides read TGTGCCAGCAACGGACGGGGACAGGCCTACTATGGCTACACCTTC. The full variable domain, completed using reference TRBV9 and TRBJ1-2, is DSGVTQTPKHLITATGQRVTLRCSPRSGDLSVYWYQQSLDQGLQFLIQYYNGEERAKGNILERFSAQQFPDLHSELNLSSLELGDSALYFCASNGRGQAYYGYTFGSGTRLTVV.